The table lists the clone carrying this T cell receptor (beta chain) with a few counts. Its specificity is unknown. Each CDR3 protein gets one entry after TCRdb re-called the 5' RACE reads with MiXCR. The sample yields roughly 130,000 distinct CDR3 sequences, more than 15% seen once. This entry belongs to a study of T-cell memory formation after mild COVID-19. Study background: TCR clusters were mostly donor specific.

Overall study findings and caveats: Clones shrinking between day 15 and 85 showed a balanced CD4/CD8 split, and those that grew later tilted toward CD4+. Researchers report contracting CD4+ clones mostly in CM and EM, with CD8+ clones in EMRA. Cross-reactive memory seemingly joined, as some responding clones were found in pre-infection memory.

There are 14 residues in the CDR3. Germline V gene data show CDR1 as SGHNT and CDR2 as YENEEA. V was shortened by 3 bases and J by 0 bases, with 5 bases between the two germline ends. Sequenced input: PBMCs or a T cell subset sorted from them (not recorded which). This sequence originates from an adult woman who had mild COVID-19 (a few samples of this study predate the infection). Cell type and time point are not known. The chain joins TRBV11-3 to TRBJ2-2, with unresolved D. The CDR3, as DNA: TGTGCCAGCAGCTTTCAGGCGAACACCGGGGAGCTGTTTTTT. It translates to CASSFQANTGELFF.